This T cell receptor beta chain was retrieved from a study of Ad26.COV2.S vaccination and SARS-CoV-2 variants. Study-wide context: In the COV1001 trial, the donor was in the Ad26.COV2.S arm. Each vaccinee took Ad26.COV2.S intramuscularly, once or twice 56 days apart. Study conclusions and caveats: Placebo recipients showed lower spike-specific TCR breadth than vaccinees.

As regards this clone: What it binds is not known. This sample includes further DNA sequences coding for the same CDR3.

Here immunoSEQ multiplex PCR was the method, and the copy in TCRdb shows in-frame clones only, minus some. The sample has 300,000 to 500,000 clones, about 88% seen once. Germline values: CDR1 SGHAT, CDR2 FQNNGV. The V end lost 1 base, the J end lost 4 bases, and 5 bases lay between the germline ends. This CDR3 region has 12 residues. Indicated treatment: approximately 18 received Ad26.COV2.S at low or high dose, single or two shots; 5 received placebo; per-sample allocation not given. Day 63 following the first vaccine or placebo injection was when the samples were taken. Whoever gave the sample was an adult aged 18-55 years in Boston.

The specimen comprised peripheral blood, sampled in a trial of Ad26.COV2.S vaccine versus placebo. The genes are TRBV11-2 and TRBJ2-7; no clear D gene. The sequence came from a person aged 18-65 years who received the Ad26.COV2.S COVID-19 vaccine or a placebo. CDR3 loop: CASSLGAYEQYF. The CDR3 bases are TGTGCCAGCAGCTTAGGAGCGTACGAGCAGTACTTC.